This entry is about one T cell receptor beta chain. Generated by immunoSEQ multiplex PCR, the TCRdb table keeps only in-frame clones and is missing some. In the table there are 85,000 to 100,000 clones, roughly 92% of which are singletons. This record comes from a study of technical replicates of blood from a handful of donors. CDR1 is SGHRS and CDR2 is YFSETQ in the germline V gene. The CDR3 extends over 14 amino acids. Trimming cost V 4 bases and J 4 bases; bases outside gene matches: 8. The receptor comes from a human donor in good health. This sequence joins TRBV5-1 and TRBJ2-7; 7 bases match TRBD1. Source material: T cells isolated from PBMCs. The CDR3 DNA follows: TGCGCCAGCAGCGCCCAGGGGACAGCTTACGAGCAGTACTTC. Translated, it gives CASSAQGTAYEQYF.